This is a list of T cell receptor beta chains from one sample in a study of radiation and T cells in renal cell carcinoma. The table came from immunoSEQ multiplex PCR; TCRdb's copy has only in-frame clones and leaves some out. The sample carries some 97,000 clones, roughly 84% recorded once. The sequences come from blood, collected from a patient whose treatment included radiotherapy and nephrectomy. Every receptor here comes from a man aged 55-75 years with renal cell carcinoma. Both conserved end residues are part of each CDR3. A D gene is named only where the DNA matches it firmly. Clone size is stated in some rows and not others, as once, few, many or a class when expanded.

CDR3 length	D gene	clone size	V gene	J gene	CDR3 DNA	CDR3 protein
14	TRBD2	-	TRBV29-1	TRBJ2-7	TGCAGCGTACGACAGTTACCAACCGGGGGGGAGCAGTACTTC	CSVRQLPTGGEQYF
14	TRBD1	-	TRBV5-1	TRBJ2-1	TGCGCCAGCAGTTATGGACAGGGGGAAAATGAGCAGTTCTTC	CASSYGQGENEQFF
15	-	-	TRBV6-6	TRBJ2-6	TGTGCCAGCAGTTACGGCGGGACTGGGGCCAACGTCCTGACTTTC	CASSYGGTGANVLTF
15	TRBD1	-	TRBV7-3	TRBJ2-2	TGTGCCAGCAGCTCGGGGACAGGGGGCACCGGGGAGCTGTTTTTT	CASSSGTGGTGELFF
16	-	once	TRBV7-2	TRBJ1-1	TGTGCCAGCAGCTTAGGGGCAGGGCGGTTGAACACTGAAGCTTTCTTT	CASSLGAGRLNTEAFF
14	-	-	TRBV27	TRBJ2-1	TGTGCCAGCATACGGGAGTGGGGCAACAATGAGCAGTTCTTC	CASIREWGNNEQFF
13	-	-	TRBV4-1	TRBJ2-7	TGCGCCAGCAGCCCGCAAGGTCCGGGCGAGCAGTACTTC	CASSPQGPGEQYF
15	TRBD2	-	TRBV27	TRBJ2-5	TGTGCCAGCAGTATAGGACTAGCGGGCCAAGAGACCCAGTACTTC	CASSIGLAGQETQYF
15	TRBD1	-	TRBV4-1	TRBJ1-5	TGCGCCAGCAGCCCACAGGGGTTCGCTGATCAGCCCCAGCATTTT	CASSPQGFADQPQHF
15	TRBD2	-	TRBV9	TRBJ2-3	TGTGCCAGCAGTGTAAGCGGGAGTCTGACAGATACGCAGTATTTT	CASSVSGSLTDTQYF
10	-	-	TRBV20-1	TRBJ2-3	TGCAGTGCTAGCCGCGGTACGCAGTATTTT	CSASRGTQYF
19	TRBD2	-	TRBV7-8	TRBJ2-1	TGTGCCAGCAGCTTAGAGAGGACTAGCGGGAGGATGAGGAAAAATGAGCAGTTCTTC	CASSLERTSGRMRKNEQFF
13	TRBD2	-	TRBV6-1	TRBJ2-4	TGTGCCAGCCGGGACGGGGGGGTTGGTATTCAGTACTTC	CASRDGGVGIQYF
13	-	-	TRBV4-3	TRBJ1-1	TGCGCCAGCAGCCAAGATAGAGACCGCTACCCTTTCTTT	CASSQDRDRYPFF
15	TRBD1	-	TRBV19	TRBJ1-5	TGTGCCACTTGGGGACAGGCCCGGAGCAATCAGCCCCAGCATTTT	CATWGQARSNQPQHF
14	-	-	TRBV27	TRBJ1-5	TGTGCCAGCAGCCCCAGGGTCATCAATCAGCCCCAGCATTTT	CASSPRVINQPQHF
16	TRBD2	once	TRBV5-1	TRBJ2-5	TGCGCCAGCAGCAAGACTAGCGGGAGTGGTCGCGAGACCCAGTACTTC	CASSKTSGSGRETQYF
13	-	-	TRBV11-3	TRBJ1-1	TGTGCCAGCAGCTTAGGGCGGTCAGGGGAAGCTTTCTTT	CASSLGRSGEAFF
13	-	-	TRBV30	TRBJ2-1	TGTGCCTGGAGCCCCAGCTCCTACAATGAGCAGTTCTTC	CAWSPSSYNEQFF
16	-	-	TRBV9	TRBJ2-6	TGTGCCAGCAGCGTAGGACCAGGGGTAGGGGCCAACGTCCTGACTTTC	CASSVGPGVGANVLTF
14	TRBD2	-	TRBV4-1	TRBJ2-7	TGCGCCAGCAGCCAGGGGGGACTAGCGCGGGAGCAGTACTTC	CASSQGGLAREQYF
16	TRBD2	once	TRBV7-2	TRBJ2-1	TGTGCCAGCAGCTTAGTGGGGACTAGCGGGAGTGGTGAGCAGTTCTTC	CASSLVGTSGSGEQFF
14	-	-	TRBV19	TRBJ1-2	TGTGCCAGTAGGACCGGGGCAGGCTACTATGGCTACACCTTC	CASRTGAGYYGYTF
21	TRBD2	-	TRBV5-1	TRBJ2-1	TGCGCCAGCAGCTTAGCAACCGGGACTAGCGGGAGAATAATATCCTACAATGAGCAGTTCTTC	CASSLATGTSGRIISYNEQFF
14	-	once	TRBV6-5	TRBJ2-6	TGTGCCAGCAGCCCGGTCTCCGGGGCCAACGTCCTGACTTTC	CASSPVSGANVLTF
15	-	-	TRBV27	TRBJ2-7	TGTGCCAGCAGTTTATCGGGACACAAATTTTACGAGCAGTACTTC	CASSLSGHKFYEQYF
13	-	-	TRBV9	TRBJ1-1	TGTGCCAGCACCCCCCCCGGAGAGACTGAAGCTTTCTTT	CASTPPGETEAFF
12	-	-	TRBV29-1	TRBJ2-4	TGCAGCGTTGACCCAGGGGGGAACATTCAGTACTTC	CSVDPGGNIQYF
13	-	-	TRBV2	TRBJ1-5	TGTGCCAGCTTAAGGGGTAGAGATCAGCCCCAGCATTTT	CASLRGRDQPQHF
13	TRBD1	-	TRBV19	TRBJ2-3	TGTGCCAGCCGGGACAGGGGAGCAGATACGCAGTATTTT	CASRDRGADTQYF
13	-	-	TRBV5-6	TRBJ1-2	TGTGCCAGCAGCCCCCCACCAGGGAATGGCTACACCTTC	CASSPPPGNGYTF
15	-	-	TRBV5-1	TRBJ1-4	TGCGCCAGCAGCTTGGAGGGGCCCCCTAATGAAAAACTGTTTTTT	CASSLEGPPNEKLFF
13	TRBD2	-	TRBV18	TRBJ2-3	TGTGCCAGCTCACTGGGACTAGCAGATACGCAGTATTTT	CASSLGLADTQYF
12	-	-	TRBV18	TRBJ2-1	TGTGCCAGCTCACCCACCAACAATGAGCAGTTCTTC	CASSPTNNEQFF
12	-	-	TRBV29-1	TRBJ1-1	TGCAGCGCCCGGGTCTCGGGTGCTGAAGCTTTCTTT	CSARVSGAEAFF
13	-	-	TRBV5-1	TRBJ2-7	TGCGCCAGCAGCAATGGACAGACCTACGAGCAGTACTTC	CASSNGQTYEQYF
16	TRBD1	-	TRBV13	TRBJ1-5	TGTGCCAGCAGCATCCGGGACAGGGGGGCCCATCAGCCCCAGCATTTT	CASSIRDRGAHQPQHF
15	TRBD2	-	TRBV19	TRBJ2-7	TGTGCCAGTAAGGGGCTAGCGGGAGGGCCGGGTGAGCAGTACTTC	CASKGLAGGPGEQYF
17	TRBD2	-	TRBV27	TRBJ2-7	TGTGCCAGCAGTATCCTTAGCGGGAGGGCCCCTCTCTACGAGCAGTACTTC	CASSILSGRAPLYEQYF
14	-	few	TRBV19	TRBJ1-1	TGTGCCAGTAGTATTAACCGGGCGAACACTGAAGCTTTCTTT	CASSINRANTEAFF
15	TRBD1	few	TRBV7-6	TRBJ1-5	TGTGCCAGCAGCTTAGGGACAGGGAGAAATCAGCCCCAGCATTTT	CASSLGTGRNQPQHF
18	TRBD2	few	TRBV28	TRBJ2-6	TGTGCCAGCAGTTTCAACGCGGGAGGGCTCTCTGGGGCCAACGTCCTGACTTTC	CASSFNAGGLSGANVLTF
15	TRBD2	-	TRBV9	TRBJ2-2	TGTGCCAGCCATTCTAGCGGGGCGAACACCGGGGAGCTGTTTTTT	CASHSSGANTGELFF
15	-	-	TRBV5-4	TRBJ2-1	TGTGCCAGCAGCTTATATAGGGTCGGAGCCAATGAGCAGTTCTTC	CASSLYRVGANEQFF
14	TRBD1	-	TRBV2	TRBJ2-7	TGTGCCAGCAGTGAGGACAGGTCATTGGGCGAGCAGTACTTC	CASSEDRSLGEQYF
15	-	-	TRBV25-1	TRBJ2-1	TGTGCCAGCAGTGCCAGGGAGAACACCTACAATGAGCAGTTCTTC	CASSARENTYNEQFF
17	-	few	TRBV23-1	TRBJ1-5	TGCGCCAGCAGTCAATCAGTCAGGGGTGGACTGAATCAGCCCCAGCATTTT	CASSQSVRGGLNQPQHF
14	-	-	TRBV15	TRBJ2-1	TGTGCCACCAGCAGAGCCGGGACCGGGGGTGAGCAGTTCTTC	CATSRAGTGGEQFF
15	-	once	TRBV2	TRBJ2-3	TGTGCCAGCAGCGAACATGCTTATAGCACAGATACGCAGTATTTT	CASSEHAYSTDTQYF
15	-	-	TRBV5-1	TRBJ2-1	TGCGCCAGCAGCTTGGGGACAGAGCGCTTCTATGAGCAGTTCTTC	CASSLGTERFYEQFF